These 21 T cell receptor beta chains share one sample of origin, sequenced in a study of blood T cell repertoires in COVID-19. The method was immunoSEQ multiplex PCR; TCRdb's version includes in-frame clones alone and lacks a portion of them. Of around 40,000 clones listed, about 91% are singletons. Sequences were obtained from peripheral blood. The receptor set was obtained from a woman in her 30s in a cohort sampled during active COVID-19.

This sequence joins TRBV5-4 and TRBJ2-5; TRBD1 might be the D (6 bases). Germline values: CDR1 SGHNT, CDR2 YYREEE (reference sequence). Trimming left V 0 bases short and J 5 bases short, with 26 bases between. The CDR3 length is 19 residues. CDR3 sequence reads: CASSLGVTGPRFSRETQYF. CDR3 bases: TGTGCCAGCAGCTTGGGGGTGACAGGTCCAAGGTTTAGTAGGGAGACCCAGTACTTC.

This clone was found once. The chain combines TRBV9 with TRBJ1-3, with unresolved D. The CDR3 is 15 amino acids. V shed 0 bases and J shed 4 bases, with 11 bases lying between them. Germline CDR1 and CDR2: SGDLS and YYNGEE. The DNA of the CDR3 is TGTGCCAGCAGCGTAGATGTCAGAACCGGAAACACCATATATTTT. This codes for CASSVDVRTGNTIYF.

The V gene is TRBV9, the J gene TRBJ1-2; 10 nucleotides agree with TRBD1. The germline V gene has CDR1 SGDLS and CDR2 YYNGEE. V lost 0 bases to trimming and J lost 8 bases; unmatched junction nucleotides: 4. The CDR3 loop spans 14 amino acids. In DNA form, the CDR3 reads TGTGCCAGCAGCGTAGGGGACAGGGGTGAAGGCTACACCTTC. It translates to CASSVGDRGEGYTF. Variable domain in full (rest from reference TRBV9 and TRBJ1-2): DSGVTQTPKHLITATGQRVTLRCSPRSGDLSVYWYQQSLDQGLQFLIQYYNGEERAKGNILERFSAQQFPDLHSELNLSSLELGDSALYFCASSVGDRGEGYTFGSGTRLTVV.

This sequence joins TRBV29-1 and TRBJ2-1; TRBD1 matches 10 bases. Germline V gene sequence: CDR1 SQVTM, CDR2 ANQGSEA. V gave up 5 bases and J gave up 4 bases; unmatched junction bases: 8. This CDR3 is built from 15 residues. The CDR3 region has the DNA TGCAGCGTTACACCCGGGACAGGGGTATACAATGAGCAGTTCTTC. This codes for CSVTPGTGVYNEQFF.

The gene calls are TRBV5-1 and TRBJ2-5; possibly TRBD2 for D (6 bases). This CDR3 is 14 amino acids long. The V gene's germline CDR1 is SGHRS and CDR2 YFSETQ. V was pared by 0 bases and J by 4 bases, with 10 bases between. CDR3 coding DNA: TGCGCCAGCAGCTTGGGGCAGGGAGGAGAGACCCAGTACTTC. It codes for CASSLGQGGETQYF. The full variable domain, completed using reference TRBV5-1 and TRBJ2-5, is KAGVTQTPRYLIKTRGQQVTLSCSPISGHRSVSWYQQTPGQGLQFLFEYFSETQRNKGNFPGRFSGRQFSNSRSEMNVSTLELGDSALYLCASSLGQGGETQYFGPGTRLLVL.

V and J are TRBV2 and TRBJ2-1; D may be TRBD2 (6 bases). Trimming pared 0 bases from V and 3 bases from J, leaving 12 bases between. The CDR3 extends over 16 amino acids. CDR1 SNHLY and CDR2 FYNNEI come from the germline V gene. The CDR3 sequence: CASSEALAVLYNEQFF. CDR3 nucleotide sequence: TGTGCCAGCAGTGAAGCATTAGCGGTCCTCTACAATGAGCAGTTCTTC.

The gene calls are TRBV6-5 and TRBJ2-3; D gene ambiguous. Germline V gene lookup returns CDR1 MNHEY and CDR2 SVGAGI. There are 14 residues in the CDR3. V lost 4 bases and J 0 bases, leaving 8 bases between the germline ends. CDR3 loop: CASSSVGSTDTQYF. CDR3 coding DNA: TGTGCCAGCAGTTCCGTCGGTAGCACAGATACGCAGTATTTT.

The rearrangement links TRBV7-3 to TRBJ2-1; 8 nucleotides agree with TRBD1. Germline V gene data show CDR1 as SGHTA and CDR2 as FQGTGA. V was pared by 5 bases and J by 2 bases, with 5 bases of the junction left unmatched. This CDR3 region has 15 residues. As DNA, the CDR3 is TGTGCCAGCAGCGCCGACAGGGGCACCTACAATGAGCAGTTCTTC. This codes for CASSADRGTYNEQFF.

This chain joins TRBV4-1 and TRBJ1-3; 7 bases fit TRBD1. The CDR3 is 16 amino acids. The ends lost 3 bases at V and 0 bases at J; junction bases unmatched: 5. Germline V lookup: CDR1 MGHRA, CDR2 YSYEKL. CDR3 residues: CASSQGGQRSGNTIYF. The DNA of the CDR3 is TGCGCCAGCAGCCAGGGGGGACAGCGCTCTGGAAACACCATATATTTT.

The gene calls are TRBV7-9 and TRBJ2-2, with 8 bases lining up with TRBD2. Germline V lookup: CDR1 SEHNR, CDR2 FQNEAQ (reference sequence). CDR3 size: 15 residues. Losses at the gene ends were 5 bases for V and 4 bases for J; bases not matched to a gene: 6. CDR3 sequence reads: CASSLGRGGTGELFF. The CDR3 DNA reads TGTGCCAGCAGCCTGGGACGGGGGGGCACCGGGGAGCTGTTTTTT.

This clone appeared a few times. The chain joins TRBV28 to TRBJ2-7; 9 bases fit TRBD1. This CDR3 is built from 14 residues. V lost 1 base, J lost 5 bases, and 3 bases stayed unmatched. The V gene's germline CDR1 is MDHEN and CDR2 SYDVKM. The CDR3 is CASSLLDRGDEQYF. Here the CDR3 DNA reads TGTGCCAGCAGTTTATTGGACAGGGGCGACGAGCAGTACTTC.

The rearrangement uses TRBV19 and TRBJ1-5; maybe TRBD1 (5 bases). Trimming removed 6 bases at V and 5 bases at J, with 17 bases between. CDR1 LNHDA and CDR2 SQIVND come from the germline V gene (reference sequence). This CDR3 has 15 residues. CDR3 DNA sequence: TGTGCCAGTAGATGGGGACTGGGAAGGGATCAGCCCCAGCATTTT. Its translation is CASRWGLGRDQPQHF.

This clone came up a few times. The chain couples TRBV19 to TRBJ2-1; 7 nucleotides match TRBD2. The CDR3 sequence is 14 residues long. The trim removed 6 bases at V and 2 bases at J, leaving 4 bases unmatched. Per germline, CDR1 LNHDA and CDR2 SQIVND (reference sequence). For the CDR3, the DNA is TGTGCCAGTAGGGAGGGAGGGACCTACAATGAGCAGTTCTTC. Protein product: CASREGGTYNEQFF.

The CDR3 is CASSLAKEGRHRFSPLHF. The CDR3 nucleotides are TGTGCCAGCAGTCTAGCGAAGGAGGGTCGGCATCGGTTTTCACCCCTCCACTTT. The chain combines TRBV27 with TRBJ1-6, with D hard to call. Per germline, CDR1 MNHEY and CDR2 SMNVEV (reference sequence). The length of the CDR3 is 18 residues. V lost 5 bases to trimming and J lost 9 bases, with 26 bases between them.

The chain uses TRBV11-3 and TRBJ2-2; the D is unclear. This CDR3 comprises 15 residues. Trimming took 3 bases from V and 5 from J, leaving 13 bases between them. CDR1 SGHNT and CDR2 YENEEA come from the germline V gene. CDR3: CASSFRRGKTGELFF. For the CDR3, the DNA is TGTGCCAGCAGCTTTCGGAGAGGAAAGACCGGGGAGCTGTTTTTT.

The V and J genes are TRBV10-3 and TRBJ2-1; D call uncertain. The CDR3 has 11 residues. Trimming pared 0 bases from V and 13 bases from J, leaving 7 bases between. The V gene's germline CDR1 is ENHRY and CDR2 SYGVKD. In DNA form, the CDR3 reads TGTGCCATCAGTGAGTCGACTGTTCAGTTCTTC. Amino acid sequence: CAISESTVQFF.

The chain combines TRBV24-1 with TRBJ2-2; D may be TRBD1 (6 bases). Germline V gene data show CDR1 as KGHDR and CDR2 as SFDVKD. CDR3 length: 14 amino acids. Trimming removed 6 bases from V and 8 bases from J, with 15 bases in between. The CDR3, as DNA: TGTGCCACCAGTTCGGACAGTTGGGGTGGGGAGCTGTTTTTT. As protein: CATSSDSWGGELFF.

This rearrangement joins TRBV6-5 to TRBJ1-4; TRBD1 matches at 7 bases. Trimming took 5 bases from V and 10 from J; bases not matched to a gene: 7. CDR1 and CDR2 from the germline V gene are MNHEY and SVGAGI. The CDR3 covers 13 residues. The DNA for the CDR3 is TGTGCCAGCAGTAGGGACAGACTAGGAAAACTGTTTTTT. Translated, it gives CASSRDRLGKLFF.

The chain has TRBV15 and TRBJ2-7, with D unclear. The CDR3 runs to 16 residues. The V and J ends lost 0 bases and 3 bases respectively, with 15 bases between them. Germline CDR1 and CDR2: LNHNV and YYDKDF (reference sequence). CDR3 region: CATSRDRPIALYEQYF. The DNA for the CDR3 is TGTGCCACCAGCAGAGATAGACCGATAGCTCTCTACGAGCAGTACTTC.

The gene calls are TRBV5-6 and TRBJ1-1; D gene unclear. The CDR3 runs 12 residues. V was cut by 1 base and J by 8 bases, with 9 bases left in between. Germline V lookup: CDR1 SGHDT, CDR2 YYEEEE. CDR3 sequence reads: CASSLYGEEAFF. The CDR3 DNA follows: TGTGCCAGCAGCTTGTACGGGGAAGAAGCTTTCTTT.

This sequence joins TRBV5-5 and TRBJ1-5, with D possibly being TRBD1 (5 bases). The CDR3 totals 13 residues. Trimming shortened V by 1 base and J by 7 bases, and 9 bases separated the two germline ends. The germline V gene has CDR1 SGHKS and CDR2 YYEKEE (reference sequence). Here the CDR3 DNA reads TGTGCCAGCAGCTTGACCAGGGAACAGCCCCAGCATTTT. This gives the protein CASSLTREQPQHF.